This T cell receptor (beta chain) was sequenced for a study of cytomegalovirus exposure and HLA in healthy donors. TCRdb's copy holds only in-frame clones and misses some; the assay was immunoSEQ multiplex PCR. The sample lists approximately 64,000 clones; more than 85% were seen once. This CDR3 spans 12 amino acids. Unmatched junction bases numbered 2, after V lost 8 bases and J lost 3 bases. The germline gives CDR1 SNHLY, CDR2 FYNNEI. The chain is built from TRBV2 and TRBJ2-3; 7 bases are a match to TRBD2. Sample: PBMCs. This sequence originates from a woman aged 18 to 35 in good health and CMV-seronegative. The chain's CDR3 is CASGGGTDTQYF. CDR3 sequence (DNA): TGTGCCAGCGGGGGGGGAACAGATACGCAGTATTTT.